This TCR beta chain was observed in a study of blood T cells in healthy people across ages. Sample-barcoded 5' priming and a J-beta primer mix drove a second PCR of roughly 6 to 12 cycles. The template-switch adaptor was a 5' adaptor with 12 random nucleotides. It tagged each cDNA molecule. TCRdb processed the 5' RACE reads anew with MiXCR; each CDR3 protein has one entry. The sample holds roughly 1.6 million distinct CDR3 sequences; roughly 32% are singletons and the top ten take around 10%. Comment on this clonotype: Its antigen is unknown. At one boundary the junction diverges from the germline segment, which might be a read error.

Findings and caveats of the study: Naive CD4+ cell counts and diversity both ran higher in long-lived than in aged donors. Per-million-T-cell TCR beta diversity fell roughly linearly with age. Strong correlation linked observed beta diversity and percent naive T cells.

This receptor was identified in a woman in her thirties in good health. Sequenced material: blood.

CDR3: CASNQVGASGSTDTQYF. DNA of the CDR3: TGCGCCAGCAACCAAGTTGGCGCTAGCGGGAGCACAGATACGCAGTATTTT. The chain couples TRBV4-1 to TRBJ2-3; 8 bases are a match to TRBD2. The V gene's germline CDR1 is MGHRA and CDR2 YSYEKL. The CDR3 has 17 amino acids.